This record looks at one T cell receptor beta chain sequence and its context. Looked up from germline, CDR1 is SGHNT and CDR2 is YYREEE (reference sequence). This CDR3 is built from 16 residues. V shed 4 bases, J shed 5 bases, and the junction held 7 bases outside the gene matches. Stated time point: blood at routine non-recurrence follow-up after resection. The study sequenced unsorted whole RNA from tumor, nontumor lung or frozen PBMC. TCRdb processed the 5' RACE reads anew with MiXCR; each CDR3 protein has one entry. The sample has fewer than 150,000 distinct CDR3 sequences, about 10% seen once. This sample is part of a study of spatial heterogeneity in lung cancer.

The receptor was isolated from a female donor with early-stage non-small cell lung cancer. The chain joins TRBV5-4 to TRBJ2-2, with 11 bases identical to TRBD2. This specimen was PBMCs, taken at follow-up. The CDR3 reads CASSVSGRAETGELFF. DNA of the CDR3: TGTGCCAGCAGCGTTAGCGGGAGGGCCGAGACCGGGGAGCTGTTTTTT.